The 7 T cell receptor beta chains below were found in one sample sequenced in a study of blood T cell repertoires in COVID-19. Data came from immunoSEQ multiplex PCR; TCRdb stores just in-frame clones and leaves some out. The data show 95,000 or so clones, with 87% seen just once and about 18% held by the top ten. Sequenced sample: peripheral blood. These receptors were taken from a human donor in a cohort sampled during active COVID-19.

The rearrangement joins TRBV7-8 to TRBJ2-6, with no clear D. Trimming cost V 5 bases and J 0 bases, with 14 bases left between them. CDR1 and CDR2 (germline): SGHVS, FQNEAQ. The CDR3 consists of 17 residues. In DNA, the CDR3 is TGTGCCAGCAGCCACCTCGGGTCCTCCTCTGGGGCCAACGTCCTGACTTTC. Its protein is CASSHLGSSSGANVLTF.

In DNA, the CDR3 is TGTGCCAGCAGTCCATTCAATCAGCCCCAGCATTTT. It specifies CASSPFNQPQHF. The chain recombines TRBV6-6 with TRBJ1-5; D not certain. V lost 5 bases to trimming and J lost 3 bases, with 5 bases between them. The CDR3 spans 12 residues. Looked up from germline, CDR1 is MNHNY and CDR2 is SVGAGI (reference sequence).

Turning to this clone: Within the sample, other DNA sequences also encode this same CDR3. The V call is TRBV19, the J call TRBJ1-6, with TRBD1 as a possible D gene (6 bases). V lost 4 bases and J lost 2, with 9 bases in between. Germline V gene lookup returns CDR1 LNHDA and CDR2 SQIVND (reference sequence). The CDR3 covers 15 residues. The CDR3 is CASSTTGTYNSPLHF. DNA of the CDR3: TGTGCCAGTAGTACCACAGGGACCTATAATTCACCCCTCCACTTT.

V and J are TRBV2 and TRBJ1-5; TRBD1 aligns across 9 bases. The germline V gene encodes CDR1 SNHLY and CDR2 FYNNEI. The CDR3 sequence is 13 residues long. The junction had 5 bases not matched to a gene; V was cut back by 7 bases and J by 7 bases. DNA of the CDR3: TGTGCCAGCAAGGGACAGGGCGACCAGCCCCAGCATTTT. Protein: CASKGQGDQPQHF.

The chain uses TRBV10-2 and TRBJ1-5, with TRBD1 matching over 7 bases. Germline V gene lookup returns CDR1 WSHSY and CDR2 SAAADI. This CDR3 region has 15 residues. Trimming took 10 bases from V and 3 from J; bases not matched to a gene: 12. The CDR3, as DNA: TGCGCCACCTCTCGAGACAGGGCGTACAATCAGCCCCAGCATTTT. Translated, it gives CATSRDRAYNQPQHF.

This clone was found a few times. This CDR3 reads CASSEGSGVLQPQHF. The CDR3 DNA follows: TGTGCCAGCAGTGAAGGGTCGGGGGTTCTTCAGCCCCAGCATTTT. The chain carries TRBV6-1 and TRBJ1-5, with D possibly being TRBD1 (5 bases). There are 15 residues in the CDR3. Trimming cost V 1 base and J 6 bases, with 13 bases left between them. Germline CDR1 reads MNHNS; CDR2 reads SASEGT.

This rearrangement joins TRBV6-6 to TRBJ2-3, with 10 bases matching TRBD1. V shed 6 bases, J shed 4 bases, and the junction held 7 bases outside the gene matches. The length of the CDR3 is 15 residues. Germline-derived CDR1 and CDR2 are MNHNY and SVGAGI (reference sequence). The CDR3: CASRRQGASPDTQYF. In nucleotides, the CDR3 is TGTGCCAGCAGACGACAGGGGGCATCTCCAGATACGCAGTATTTT.